This T cell receptor (beta chain) came from a study of cytomegalovirus exposure and HLA in healthy donors (dated by TCRdb to the late 2010s). Regarding the complete study: A later analysis indicated that the roughly 130 validation repertoires were generated on the platform also employed for the approximately 700 repertoires of the first cohort. The study aimed to test whether signatures of past pathogen exposure could be identified by cataloging public T cell receptors. Along with the roughly 610-subject first cohort, a separate validation cohort of more than 90 different subjects was used. To predict cytomegalovirus infection status, the study combined high-throughput TCR immunosequencing, statistical association of individual TCRs with disease status, and machine learning.

Paper-wide results and their limitations: The authors suggested that the approach could potentially be generalized to other disease states and immunological phenotypes. The study gave a list of about 150 TCR beta chains associated with cytomegalovirus. While some public TCRs were present in many individuals, most TCR sequences turned up only very rarely across donors. A few of the identified cytomegalovirus-associated TCR beta chains were confirmed in vitro to be specific for cytomegalovirus antigens. A later analysis had no HLA typing for the validation cohort, so co-occurrence there was scored across all 110 or so repertoires. The classifier was reported to diagnose cytomegalovirus status with high specificity and sensitivity in both the original cohort and the validation cohort. Of the cluster scores, around 95% were above 0 in a later analysis, which found that TCRs clustered in the first cohort also tended to co-occur in the approximately 110 validation repertoires.

The donors belonged to the validation cohort of around 120 subjects, which was separate from the approximately 680-subject first cohort. Library method: the immunoSEQ multiplex PCR assay. As for how the authors treated the data: A statistical classification framework was developed to diagnose cytomegalovirus status using the catalog of TCR beta chain sequences. TCRdb holds this immuneACCESS table with in-frame rearrangements only. Some clones are missing; in checked studies, unresolved V genes explain under half, and the rest has no known cause. Clone size and V and J calls were adopted from that table, with D and trimming inferred from the DNA. Across this sample there are roughly 60,000 clones, with 90% to 96% seen only once. Roughly 1.2% of the sample is held by the ten biggest clonotypes. A distance of 7 bases separates the germline ends of V and J, which lose 0 bases and 0 bases respectively. The CDR3 measures 15 amino acids from cysteine to phenylalanine. Just CDR3 DNA is preserved here, 45 bases in frame from base 1. CDR1 and CDR2 were assigned from the germline V gene as LGHNA and YNFKEQ.

This clone was seen more than once but under ten times. Its antigen is unknown. No base-level quality is on record; no much larger clone is a single base apart. Sequencing input: PBMCs. The sequence is built from TRBV4-2 and TRBJ2-3; a confident D gene designation cannot be given. This TCR derives from a woman between 18 and 29 years old in good health and CMV-seronegative. The CDR3 region reads CASSQDWASTDTQYF. The DNA sequence follows: TGTGCCAGCAGCCAAGATTGGGCTAGCACAGATACGCAGTATTTT.